These T cell receptor beta chains were read from a single sample in a study of blood T cell repertoires in COVID-19. Some clones are missing from TCRdb's copy, which holds only in-frame ones; the method was immunoSEQ multiplex PCR. The repertoire holds about 170,000 clones, with 70% to 90% as singletons. Sequenced input: peripheral blood. The receptors here all came from a woman at least 80 years old in a cohort sampled during active or convalescent COVID-19. Both conserved end residues are part of each CDR3. The order of the fields is clone size, D gene, J gene, V gene, CDR3 protein, CDR3 DNA. The D gene is left open where the match is weak. Not all rows give a size; the values are once, few, many and, for expanded clones, a class.

clone_size: NA; d_call: TRBD2; j_call: TRBJ2-1; v_call: TRBV7-2; cdr3_aa: CASSPGLAGGVEKQFF; cdr3_nt: TGTGCCAGCAGCCCAGGACTAGCGGGAGGAGTGGAAAAGCAGTTCTTC
clone_size: NA; d_call: TRBD1; j_call: TRBJ1-1; v_call: TRBV11-3; cdr3_aa: CASSSDRAAGTEAFF; cdr3_nt: TGTGCCAGCAGCTCGGACAGGGCTGCGGGAACTGAAGCTTTCTTT
clone_size: once; d_call: NA; j_call: TRBJ2-2; v_call: TRBV2; cdr3_aa: CASSESTGELFF; cdr3_nt: TGTGCCAGCAGTGAGAGCACCGGGGAGCTGTTTTTT
clone_size: NA; d_call: TRBD1; j_call: TRBJ2-2; v_call: TRBV5-1; cdr3_aa: CASSQRTGATGELFF; cdr3_nt: TGCGCCAGCAGCCAGCGGACAGGGGCGACCGGGGAGCTGTTTTTT
clone_size: once; d_call: NA; j_call: TRBJ1-5; v_call: TRBV28; cdr3_aa: CASSFGGQPQHF; cdr3_nt: TGTGCCAGCAGTTTTGGGGGGCAGCCCCAGCATTTT
clone_size: NA; d_call: TRBD1; j_call: TRBJ1-5; v_call: TRBV2; cdr3_aa: CASRRRQGELVNQPQHF; cdr3_nt: TGTGCCAGCAGGAGGAGACAGGGGGAACTTGTCAATCAGCCCCAGCATTTT
clone_size: NA; d_call: TRBD1; j_call: TRBJ1-3; v_call: TRBV2; cdr3_aa: CASSEGTGVHKNSGNTIYF; cdr3_nt: TGTGCCAGCAGTGAGGGGACAGGGGTCCACAAAAACTCTGGAAACACCATATATTTT
clone_size: few; d_call: NA; j_call: TRBJ1-4; v_call: TRBV4-2; cdr3_aa: CASSQPDLATNEKLFF; cdr3_nt: TGTGCCAGCAGCCAACCGGACTTGGCAACTAATGAAAAACTGTTTTTT
clone_size: NA; d_call: TRBD2; j_call: TRBJ2-3; v_call: TRBV12-5; cdr3_aa: CASGSPPAGGQDTQYF; cdr3_nt: TGTGCTAGTGGTTCCCCTCCGGCGGGAGGGCAGGATACGCAGTATTTT
clone_size: NA; d_call: NA; j_call: TRBJ1-1; v_call: TRBV12-3/TRBV12-4; cdr3_aa: CASSRQVSAFF; cdr3_nt: TGTGCCAGCAGTAGACAGGTCTCAGCTTTCTTT
clone_size: NA; d_call: TRBD1; j_call: TRBJ1-4; v_call: TRBV3-1/TRBV3-2; cdr3_aa: CASSQTPGGHLGKDATNEKLFF; cdr3_nt: TGTGCCAGCAGCCAAACGCCAGGGGGCCATCTTGGTAAGGATGCAACTAATGAAAAACTGTTTTTT
clone_size: NA; d_call: TRBD1; j_call: TRBJ1-2; v_call: TRBV28; cdr3_aa: CASTTGGGGYTF; cdr3_nt: TGTGCCAGCACGACAGGGGGGGGTGGCTACACCTTC
clone_size: NA; d_call: TRBD1; j_call: TRBJ1-2; v_call: TRBV29-1; cdr3_aa: CSVGQGAYTF; cdr3_nt: TGCAGCGTGGGACAGGGAGCCTACACCTTC
clone_size: NA; d_call: NA; j_call: TRBJ1-5; v_call: TRBV6-2/TRBV6-3; cdr3_aa: CASSSPTGQRYSNQPQHF; cdr3_nt: TGTGCCAGCAGTAGCCCCACAGGGCAGCGGTATAGCAATCAGCCCCAGCATTTT
clone_size: once; d_call: NA; j_call: TRBJ2-7; v_call: TRBV15; cdr3_aa: CATSRTKMGRSYEQYF; cdr3_nt: TGTGCCACCAGCAGGACAAAGATGGGGCGTTCCTACGAGCAGTACTTC
clone_size: NA; d_call: NA; j_call: TRBJ2-3; v_call: TRBV5-4; cdr3_aa: CASSLVWGPARNTQYF; cdr3_nt: TGTGCCAGCAGCTTGGTTTGGGGGCCCGCCCGGAATACGCAGTATTTT
clone_size: NA; d_call: TRBD1; j_call: TRBJ2-7; v_call: TRBV2; cdr3_aa: CASTPDRVLACF; cdr3_nt: TGTGCCAGCACCCCCGACAGGGTCCTGGCGTGTTTC
clone_size: NA; d_call: NA; j_call: TRBJ1-1; v_call: TRBV2; cdr3_aa: CASSESMRATPRLGTEAFF; cdr3_nt: TGTGCCAGCAGTGAAAGCATGAGGGCCACACCCCGGTTGGGCACTGAAGCTTTCTTT
clone_size: many; d_call: TRBD2; j_call: TRBJ2-5; v_call: TRBV27; cdr3_aa: CASGSGTSGRETQYF; cdr3_nt: TGTGCCAGCGGATCCGGGACTAGCGGGAGAGAGACCCAGTACTTC
clone_size: NA; d_call: NA; j_call: TRBJ1-5; v_call: TRBV30; cdr3_aa: CAWSVRGRWGNQPQHF; cdr3_nt: TGTGCCTGGAGCGTACGGGGTCGTTGGGGCAATCAGCCCCAGCATTTT
clone_size: once; d_call: TRBD2; j_call: TRBJ2-1; v_call: TRBV3-1/TRBV3-2; cdr3_aa: CASSHWGGLAENYNEQFF; cdr3_nt: TGTGCCAGCAGCCATTGGGGGGGTCTAGCAGAGAACTACAATGAGCAGTTCTTC
clone_size: NA; d_call: NA; j_call: TRBJ1-1; v_call: TRBV7-2; cdr3_aa: CASSFGGDLTEAFF; cdr3_nt: TGTGCCAGCAGTTTTGGGGGGGATCTCACTGAAGCTTTCTTT
clone_size: NA; d_call: NA; j_call: TRBJ2-5; v_call: TRBV5-1; cdr3_aa: CASGEAGEETQYF; cdr3_nt: TGCGCCAGCGGGGAGGCCGGGGAAGAGACCCAGTACTTC
clone_size: NA; d_call: NA; j_call: TRBJ1-6; v_call: TRBV2; cdr3_aa: CASTEDLTPLHF; cdr3_nt: TGTGCCAGCACTGAGGACTTAACACCCCTCCACTTT
clone_size: NA; d_call: NA; j_call: TRBJ1-4; v_call: TRBV10-3; cdr3_aa: CAISPDTTNEKLFF; cdr3_nt: TGTGCCATCAGCCCAGATACAACTAATGAAAAACTGTTTTTT
clone_size: NA; d_call: NA; j_call: TRBJ2-1; v_call: TRBV7-9; cdr3_aa: CASNTGAAYNEQFF; cdr3_nt: TGTGCCAGCAACACTGGGGCAGCATACAATGAGCAGTTCTTC
clone_size: NA; d_call: NA; j_call: TRBJ2-5; v_call: TRBV10-1; cdr3_aa: CASSEPDRQETQYF; cdr3_nt: TGCGCCAGCAGTGAGCCGGACAGACAAGAGACCCAGTACTTC
clone_size: NA; d_call: TRBD1; j_call: TRBJ2-7; v_call: TRBV5-5; cdr3_aa: CASSLLRDRVEQYF; cdr3_nt: TGTGCCAGCAGCTTGTTACGGGACAGGGTCGAGCAGTACTTC
clone_size: NA; d_call: TRBD2; j_call: TRBJ2-2; v_call: TRBV9; cdr3_aa: CASSVGLAPDTGELFF; cdr3_nt: TGTGCCAGCAGCGTGGGACTAGCCCCTGACACCGGGGAGCTGTTTTTT
clone_size: NA; d_call: NA; j_call: TRBJ1-3; v_call: TRBV7-9; cdr3_aa: CASSLRDRFLSGNTIYF; cdr3_nt: TGTGCCAGCAGCTTGCGTGACAGATTTCTCTCTGGAAACACCATATATTTT
clone_size: NA; d_call: TRBD1; j_call: TRBJ2-7; v_call: TRBV3-1/TRBV3-2; cdr3_aa: CASSQAGGQGGEQYF; cdr3_nt: TGTGCCAGCAGCCAAGCTGGGGGACAGGGAGGCGAGCAGTACTTC
clone_size: NA; d_call: NA; j_call: TRBJ1-2; v_call: TRBV21-1; cdr3_aa: CASVILGGSNGYTF; cdr3_nt: TGTGCCAGCGTAATCCTTGGGGGGTCTAATGGCTACACCTTC
clone_size: NA; d_call: NA; j_call: TRBJ1-3; v_call: TRBV3-1/TRBV3-2; cdr3_aa: CASSQEFRDGNTIYF; cdr3_nt: TGTGCCAGCAGCCAAGAGTTCAGGGATGGAAACACCATATATTTT
clone_size: NA; d_call: TRBD1; j_call: TRBJ1-3; v_call: TRBV9; cdr3_aa: CASSVAGTGGGNTIYF; cdr3_nt: TGTGCCAGCAGCGTAGCCGGGACAGGGGGTGGAAACACCATATATTTT
clone_size: once; d_call: TRBD1; j_call: TRBJ1-2; v_call: TRBV4-3; cdr3_aa: CASSQVGQGNGYTF; cdr3_nt: TGCGCCAGCAGCCAAGTGGGACAGGGAAACGGCTACACCTTC
clone_size: NA; d_call: TRBD2; j_call: TRBJ2-1; v_call: TRBV19; cdr3_aa: CASSLSGASGGNEQFF; cdr3_nt: TGTGCCAGTAGTTTAAGCGGGGCTAGCGGGGGCAATGAGCAGTTCTTC
clone_size: NA; d_call: NA; j_call: TRBJ1-1; v_call: TRBV3-1/TRBV3-2; cdr3_aa: CASSQGQLMKVTEAFF; cdr3_nt: TGTGCCAGCAGCCAAGGACAGTTGATGAAGGTCACTGAAGCTTTCTTT
clone_size: once; d_call: NA; j_call: TRBJ1-5; v_call: TRBV10-3; cdr3_aa: CAISDRILPQHF; cdr3_nt: TGTGCCATCAGTGACAGGATTCTGCCCCAGCATTTT